This T cell receptor beta chain was captured in a study of blood T cell repertoires in COVID-19. About the research overall: PBMCs, B-cell-depleted T cells, or T cells were the source of the cDNA or gDNA that made up the material.

Authors' processing steps: Amplification of reference gene primers was used by the study to estimate nucleated cell counts. Measured with immunoSEQ multiplex PCR; TCRdb has only the in-frame clones, and not every one. V and J calls and clone size are as listed in that table; D and trimming were resolved from the DNA. Here the sample spans roughly 100,000 clones, approximately 84% being singletons. The CDR3 totals 16 residues. CDR1 and CDR2 from the germline V gene are SGDLS and YYNGEE. The V gene lost 0 bases and the J gene lost 4 bases, with 14 bases spanning the gap. Sequenced input: peripheral blood. The source of this sequence is a man aged 40-50 years with active or convalescent COVID-19. This sequence joins TRBV9 and TRBJ2-1; D is ambiguous. CDR3: CASSVVSGSLYNEQFF. The CDR3, as DNA: TGTGCCAGCAGCGTAGTATCCGGTTCTTTATACAATGAGCAGTTCTTC.